This TCR beta chain was identified in a study of blood T cell repertoires in COVID-19. The overall study: PBMCs, B-cell-depleted T cells, or T cells were the source of the cDNA or gDNA that made up the material.

In the authors' workflow: Estimation of nucleated cell counts was performed using reference gene primer amplification. The protocol was immunoSEQ multiplex PCR, while the TCRdb copy is restricted to in-frame clones and leaves out a portion. Clone size and V and J calls were adopted from that table, with D and trimming inferred from the DNA. The sample holds 150,000 or so clones, approximately 82% seen once. Deletions cut 4 bases from V and 5 bases from J, with 15 bases between. Germline V gene data show CDR1 as SGHNT and CDR2 as YYREEE (reference sequence). The CDR3 has 14 amino acids. Material for sequencing was peripheral blood. The TCR was taken from a human donor with acute or convalescent COVID-19. The donor label of this sample is uncertain. This chain connects TRBV5-4 to TRBJ1-2; tentatively, D is TRBD1 (6 bases). Written as DNA, the CDR3 is TGTGCCAGCAGCCCCCCCGGACAGACATATGGCTACACCTTC. Protein sequence: CASSPPGQTYGYTF.